This TCR beta chain was retrieved from a study of persistence of HIV-infected CD4 T cells. About the research overall: Blood samples, up to 180 mL, came from multiple time points, except two leukapheresis donors sampled once.

Germline CDR1 LGHDT, CDR2 YNNKEL (reference sequence). The CDR3 length is 15 residues. Between the trimmed V and J ends, which lost 4 bases and 7 bases, there was a span of 17 bases. To note about this clone: Antigen specificity is unknown.

Anti-CD3/anti-CD28 beads served as a nonspecific positive control stimulus. Responding CD4+ T cells were sorted by upregulation of both CD40 ligand and CD69. These HIV-1-infected adults initiated suppressive ART in chronic infection. Donors had CD4+ T cell counts above 400 cells/uL and were CMV-seropositive. The immunoSEQ assay was version 4, run in survey mode. Produced via immunoSEQ multiplex PCR; TCRdb's table is partial and in-frame only. The sample holds about 43,000 clones, 70% to 90% seen once. The material sequenced was CD4+ T cells sorted from PBMCs after 18-hour stimulation, taken from a patient who received antiretroviral therapy. The rearrangement links TRBV3-1 (or the pseudogene TRBV3-2) to TRBJ2-1; D is perhaps TRBD2 (5 bases). The source is an adult man with HIV who was CMV-seropositive. CDR3 sequence: CASSLTRGTGNEQFF. The CDR3 nucleotides read TGTGCCAGCAGCCTTACCCGGGGTACCGGGAATGAGCAGTTCTTC.